This T cell receptor (beta chain) came from a study of blood T cells in healthy people across ages. The study, taken as a whole, reports: It was found that TCR beta diversity correlated strongly with the percentage of naive T cells. Compared with aged donors, long-lived donors showed fewer expanded clones, suggesting selection.

A J-beta primer mix and a sample-barcoded 5' primer were used in a second PCR of roughly 6 to 12 cycles. TCRdb redid the calling of the 5' RACE reads with MiXCR, one entry per CDR3 protein. The sample consists of roughly 650,000 distinct CDR3 sequences, less than 40% of them appearing once. Isolated per sample were at least 6 million PBMCs. This clonotype was seen at least ten times. The antigen remains undetermined. The sequence came from a woman aged 80 or over in good health. Sequencing was done on a sample of blood.

Here the CDR3 DNA reads TGTGCCAGCAGCCGTGGACAGGGTGCCTATGGCTACACCTTC. It codes for CASSRGQGAYGYTF. This sequence joins TRBV11-2 and TRBJ1-2; 8 nucleotides match TRBD1. From germline, CDR1 is SGHAT and CDR2 FQNNGV. V lost 5 bases, J lost 4 bases, and 6 bases stayed unmatched. The CDR3 is made up of 14 amino acids. Looking up the rest from reference TRBV11-2 and TRBJ1-2 gives the full variable domain: EAGVAQSPRYKIIEKRQSVAFWCNPISGHATLYWYQQILGQGPKLLIQFQNNGVVDDSQLPKDRFSAERLKGVDSTLKIQPAKLEDSAVYLCASSRGQGAYGYTFGSGTRLTVV.